This T cell receptor (beta chain) was captured in a study of T cell clones after liver transplantation. On the study more broadly: Graft-donor-reactive sequences were compared with third-party-reactive TCRbeta sequences from pre-transplant mixed lymphocyte reactions. Apart from a few HCV-positive recipients, transplants were for non-autoimmune, non-viral reasons. Study results and limitations: Donor-reactive sequences fell more than third party-reactive ones, suggesting partial deletion. Rather than being deleted, graft donor-reactive T cells may have moved into the graft.

On this clone itself: Its antigen is not known.

This CDR3 is built from 11 residues. Germline V gene lookup returns CDR1 DFQATT and CDR2 SNEGSKA (reference sequence). Deletions cut 7 bases from V and 5 bases from J, with 9 bases between. TCRdb's table, derived via immunoSEQ multiplex PCR, lists solely in-frame clones and lacks some. This table has roughly 80,000 clones, over 80% appearing once. The J gene is TRBJ2-1, the V gene TRBV20-1, with D maybe TRBD2 (6 bases). Source: CD4+ T cells from blood, taken 45 to 47 months after liver transplant. The TCR comes from a human patient who received a liver transplant. Among the T cells, some may be from the graft donor. The CDR3 DNA reads as TGCAGTGTAACGGGGGACAATGAGCAGTTCTTC. Translating gives CSVTGDNEQFF.